These 3 T cell receptor beta chains were all obtained from the same sample, sequenced in a study of T cell responses to AZD1222 COVID-19 vaccine. Sequencing used immunoSEQ multiplex PCR; TCRdb keeps in-frame clones, though not all of them. The data contain roughly 100,000 clones, roughly nine tenths of them singletons. Material: peripheral blood, obtained 28 days after the second AZD1222 dose. Source of these receptors: an adult who received the AZD1222 COVID-19 vaccine.

This clone was seen once. The chain couples TRBV29-1 to TRBJ2-7; the match to TRBD1 covers 10 bases. CDR3 length equals 13 residues. J gave up 3 bases and V 7 bases, and 6 bases lay outside the gene matches. Germline CDR1 reads SQVTM; CDR2 reads ANQGSEA. CDR3 in amino acids: CSAGTGVYYEQYF. The CDR3 DNA reads TGCAGCGCAGGGACAGGGGTATACTACGAGCAGTACTTC.

The chain recombines TRBV6-5 with TRBJ2-2, with 10 bases identical to TRBD1. The germline V gene has CDR1 MNHEY and CDR2 SVGAGI. This CDR3 is built from 15 residues. Trimming took 4 bases from V and 6 from J; bases not matched to a gene: 5. The CDR3 DNA is TGTGCCAGCAGTTGGGGACAGGGGTTCTCCGGGGAGCTGTTTTTT. It encodes CASSWGQGFSGELFF.

CDR3 region: CASSESRRESTDTQYF. The CDR3, as DNA: TGTGCCAGCAGTGAAAGTAGGCGGGAGAGCACAGATACGCAGTATTTT. This chain links TRBV2 with TRBJ2-3; 7 nucleotides line up with TRBD2. Losses at the gene ends were 2 bases for V and 0 bases for J; bases not matched to a gene: 5. The CDR3 spans 16 residues. Germline CDR1 SNHLY, CDR2 FYNNEI.